This T cell receptor beta chain is from a study of tumor-infiltrating lymphocytes in primary liver carcinoma. Study-wide results and caveats: Less overlap was seen in tumor-adjacent and tumor-blood pairs than in tumor region pairs. The 250 largest clones made up significantly more of tumor than blood repertoires (p = 0.039).

DNA and RNA were both co-extracted from 20-30 mg of bulk tissue that had not been sorted. Sampling of each tumor involved five separate regions. Every tumor sample had over 85% viable tumor cells. From approximately 500 ng total RNA, TCR beta cDNA was generated with a primer in the constant region. Libraries for TCR beta were built through three nested multiplex PCR rounds, which together made up a slightly modified ARM-PCR procedure. The first two PCR rounds, roughly 11 cycles each, used TRBV1-TRBV30 forward primers and a C-beta reverse primer. Each CDR3 protein gets one entry after TCRdb re-called the multiplex PCR reads with MiXCR. Found here are more than 85,000 distinct CDR3 sequences, about four fifths of them singletons; the top ten hold 15% to 25%. The V end lost 7 bases, the J end lost 5 bases, and 17 bases lay between the germline ends. Germline CDR1 SNHLY, CDR2 FYNNEI. The CDR3 totals 14 residues.

This clonotype was seen a few times. What it binds is not known. The source of this sequence is a man aged 35-49 years with primary liver carcinoma and hepatitis B virus infection. The material sequenced was liver tumor tissue from sampling region 3. Stated subset: tumor region T3, left-lateral pole. This rearrangement joins TRBV2 to TRBJ2-5; the D gene is possibly TRBD1 (5 bases). CDR3: CASIEAGMWETQYF. CDR3 in DNA: TGTGCCAGCATCGAGGCAGGGATGTGGGAGACCCAGTACTTC.